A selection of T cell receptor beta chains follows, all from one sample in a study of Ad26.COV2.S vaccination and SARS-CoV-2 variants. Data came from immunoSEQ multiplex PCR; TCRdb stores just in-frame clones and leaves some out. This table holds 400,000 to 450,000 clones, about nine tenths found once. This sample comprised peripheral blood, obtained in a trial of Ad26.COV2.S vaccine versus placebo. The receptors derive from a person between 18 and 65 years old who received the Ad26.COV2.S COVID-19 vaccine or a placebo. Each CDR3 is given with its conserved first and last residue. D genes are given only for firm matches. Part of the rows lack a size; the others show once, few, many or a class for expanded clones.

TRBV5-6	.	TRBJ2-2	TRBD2	CASSLGTSGYTGELFF	TGTGCCAGCAGCCTGGGGACTAGCGGATACACCGGGGAGCTGTTTTTT
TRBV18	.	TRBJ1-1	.	CASSHGENTEAFF	TGTGCCAGCTCACATGGAGAGAACACTGAAGCTTTCTTT
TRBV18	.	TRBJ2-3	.	CASSLDHPDTQYF	TGTGCCAGCTCACTTGACCACCCGGATACGCAGTATTTT
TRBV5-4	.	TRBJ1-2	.	CASSFEGIANYGYTF	TGTGCCAGCAGCTTTGAGGGAATAGCTAACTATGGCTACACCTTC
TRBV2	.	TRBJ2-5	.	CASSVGVETQYF	TGTGCCAGCAGTGTTGGGGTGGAGACCCAGTACTTC
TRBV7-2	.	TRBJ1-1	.	CASSLDPGMNTEAFF	TGTGCCAGCAGCTTAGATCCAGGGATGAACACTGAAGCTTTCTTT
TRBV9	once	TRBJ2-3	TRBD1	CASSVGQGAADTQYF	TGTGCCAGCAGCGTTGGGCAGGGGGCGGCAGATACGCAGTATTTT
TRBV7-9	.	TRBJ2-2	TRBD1	CASSLAVGGVRTGELFF	TGTGCCAGCAGCTTAGCGGTAGGGGGCGTACGGACCGGGGAGCTGTTTTTT
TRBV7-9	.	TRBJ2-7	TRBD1	CASSLWTGVHYEQYF	TGTGCCAGCAGTTTATGGACAGGGGTACACTACGAGCAGTACTTC
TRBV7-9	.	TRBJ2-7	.	CASSLVRGVNYEQYF	TGTGCCAGCAGCTTAGTGCGAGGGGTGAACTACGAGCAGTACTTC
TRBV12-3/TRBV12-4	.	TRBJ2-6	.	CASSPDWANVLTF	TGTGCCAGCAGCCCAGACTGGGCCAACGTCCTGACTTTC
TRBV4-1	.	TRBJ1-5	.	CASSQDMEGVNQPQHF	TGCGCCAGCAGCCAAGATATGGAGGGAGTCAATCAGCCCCAGCATTTT
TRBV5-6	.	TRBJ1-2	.	CASSLGGGSGYTF	TGTGCCAGCAGCCTCGGAGGTGGGTCTGGCTACACCTTC
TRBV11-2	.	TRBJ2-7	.	CASSLAPSSVYEQYF	TGTGCCAGCAGCTTAGCACCGTCGAGCGTCTACGAGCAGTACTTC
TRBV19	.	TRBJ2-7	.	CASRERGSYEQYF	TGTGCCAGCCGGGAAAGGGGATCCTACGAGCAGTACTTC
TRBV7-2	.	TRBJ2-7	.	CASGMYEQYF	TGTGCCAGCGGGATGTACGAGCAGTACTTC
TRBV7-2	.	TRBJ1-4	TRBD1	CASRTGGANEKLFF	TGTGCCAGCAGAACAGGGGGCGCGAATGAAAAACTGTTTTTT
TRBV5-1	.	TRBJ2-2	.	CASSLTPGAGELFF	TGCGCCAGCAGCTTGACGCCTGGGGCCGGGGAGCTGTTTTTT
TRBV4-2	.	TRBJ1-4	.	CASTLFATNEKLFF	TGTGCCAGCACCTTATTTGCAACTAATGAAAAACTGTTTTTT
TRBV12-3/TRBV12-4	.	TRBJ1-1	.	CASSLGRNTEAFF	TGTGCCAGCAGCTTAGGGCGGAACACTGAAGCTTTCTTT
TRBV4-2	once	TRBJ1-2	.	CASSQPTGSLNYGYTF	TGTGCCAGCAGCCAACCTACAGGGTCCTTAAACTATGGCTACACCTTC
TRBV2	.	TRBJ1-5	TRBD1	CASSVGQGGNQPQHF	TGTGCCAGCAGCGTCGGACAGGGCGGCAATCAGCCCCAGCATTTT
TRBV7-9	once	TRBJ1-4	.	CASSLGQFNEKLFF	TGTGCCAGCAGCTTAGGACAGTTTAATGAAAAACTGTTTTTT
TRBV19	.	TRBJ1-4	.	CASSMGRAATNEKLFF	TGTGCCAGTAGTATGGGGCGCGCCGCAACTAATGAAAAACTGTTTTTT
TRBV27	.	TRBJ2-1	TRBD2	CASSLAGGPPFEQFF	TGTGCCAGCAGCCTAGCGGGAGGGCCCCCCTTTGAGCAGTTCTTC
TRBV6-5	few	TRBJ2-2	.	CASHRDPNTGELFF	TGTGCCAGCCACAGGGACCCGAACACCGGGGAGCTGTTTTTT
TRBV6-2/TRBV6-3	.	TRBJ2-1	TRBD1	CASSYSLGGWGLSYNEQFF	TGTGCCAGCAGTTACTCGTTAGGGGGCTGGGGTCTTTCCTACAATGAGCAGTTCTTC
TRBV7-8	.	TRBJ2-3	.	CASSLYDRNTDTQYF	TGTGCCAGCAGCTTATACGACAGAAACACAGATACGCAGTATTTT
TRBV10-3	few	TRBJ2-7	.	CAICLQESYEQYF	TGTGCCATCTGCTTGCAGGAATCCTACGAGCAGTACTTC
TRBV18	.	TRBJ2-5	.	CASSPVQRLQETQYF	TGTGCCAGCTCACCAGTTCAGCGACTCCAAGAGACCCAGTACTTC
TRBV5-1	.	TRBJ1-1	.	CASSLRTVGTEAFF	TGCGCCAGCAGCCTACGGACAGTCGGCACTGAAGCTTTCTTT
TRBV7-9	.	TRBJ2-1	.	CASSLTFRSYNEQFF	TGTGCCAGCAGCTTAACTTTCAGGTCCTACAATGAGCAGTTCTTC
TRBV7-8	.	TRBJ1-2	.	CASSRQVVALGYGYTF	TGTGCCAGCAGCCGCCAAGTAGTGGCGCTTGGCTATGGCTACACCTTC
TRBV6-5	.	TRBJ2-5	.	CASSTLMGQETQYF	TGTGCCAGCAGTACCTTAATGGGCCAAGAGACCCAGTACTTC
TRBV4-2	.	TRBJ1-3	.	CASSHRDSGNTIYF	TGTGCCAGCAGCCACCGGGACTCTGGAAACACCATATATTTT
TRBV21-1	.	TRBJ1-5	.	CASSSEAGSPYSNQPQHF	TGTGCCAGCAGCTCCGAAGCGGGTTCTCCTTATAGCAATCAGCCCCAGCATTTT
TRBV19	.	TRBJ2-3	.	CASRQRGSSADTQYF	TGTGCCAGTAGGCAACGGGGGAGTTCCGCAGATACGCAGTATTTT
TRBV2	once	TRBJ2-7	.	CASSEYGGVPGEQYF	TGTGCCAGCAGTGAATACGGGGGCGTCCCCGGCGAGCAGTACTTC
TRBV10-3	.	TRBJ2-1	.	CAIRLSGEQFF	TGTGCCATCAGGCTTAGCGGTGAGCAGTTCTTC
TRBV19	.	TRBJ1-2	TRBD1	CASSFGTGDYGYTF	TGTGCCAGTAGTTTCGGGACAGGGGACTATGGCTACACCTTC
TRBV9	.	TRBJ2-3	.	CASSVEAGRGTQYF	TGTGCCAGCAGCGTAGAGGCAGGTCGGGGTACGCAGTATTTT
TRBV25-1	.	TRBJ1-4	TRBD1	CASRQGTGNEKLFF	TGTGCCAGCAGGCAAGGGACAGGGAATGAAAAACTGTTTTTT
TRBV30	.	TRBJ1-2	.	CAWTSNYGYTF	TGTGCCTGGACCTCTAACTATGGCTACACCTTC
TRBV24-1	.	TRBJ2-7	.	CATSGRRGYEQYF	TGTGCCACCAGTGGGCGCCGGGGTTACGAGCAGTACTTC
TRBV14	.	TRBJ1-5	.	CASSQENTGWPQHF	TGTGCCAGCAGCCAAGAAAACACAGGCTGGCCCCAGCATTTT
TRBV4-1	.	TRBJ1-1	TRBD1	CASSQAQGAGTEAFF	TGCGCCAGCAGCCAAGCTCAGGGGGCAGGCACTGAAGCTTTCTTT
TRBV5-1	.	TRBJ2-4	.	CASSPAVNVVKNIQYF	TGCGCCAGCAGCCCGGCTGTCAATGTCGTCAAAAACATTCAGTACTTC
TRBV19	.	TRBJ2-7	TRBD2	CASSIGLAGELEQYF	TGTGCCAGTAGTATAGGACTAGCGGGAGAGCTCGAGCAGTACTTC
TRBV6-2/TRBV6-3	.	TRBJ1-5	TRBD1	CASSPNRGGEPQHF	TGTGCCAGCAGCCCGAACAGGGGGGGCGAGCCCCAGCATTTT
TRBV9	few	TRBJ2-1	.	CASSVGRRNEQFF	TGTGCCAGCAGCGTAGGCAGGCGGAATGAGCAGTTCTTC
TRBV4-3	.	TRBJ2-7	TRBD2	CASSTQPAGVMNEQYF	TGCGCCAGCAGCACCCAACCAGCGGGAGTGATGAACGAGCAGTACTTC
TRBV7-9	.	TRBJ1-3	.	CASSNQGISGNTIYF	TGTGCCAGCAGTAATCAGGGAATCTCTGGAAACACCATATATTTT
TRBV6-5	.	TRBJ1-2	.	CATLTGRGYTF	TGTGCCACCTTAACAGGTCGGGGCTACACCTTC
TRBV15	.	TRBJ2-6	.	CATSITLSGANVLTF	TGTGCCACCAGCATCACACTCTCTGGGGCCAACGTCCTGACTTTC
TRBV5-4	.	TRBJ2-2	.	CASSRFRTANTGELFF	TGTGCCAGCAGTAGGTTCCGAACAGCGAACACCGGGGAGCTGTTTTTT
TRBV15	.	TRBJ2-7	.	CATSSGRGWDEQYF	TGTGCCACCAGCAGCGGCCGGGGCTGGGACGAGCAGTACTTC
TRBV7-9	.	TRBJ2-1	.	CASSLAGYYNEQFF	TGTGCCAGCAGCTTAGCGGGCTATTACAATGAGCAGTTCTTC